Listed here are 5 T cell receptor beta chains from one sample, sequenced in a study of T cell responses to AZD1222 COVID-19 vaccine. Only in-frame clones appear in the TCRdb table, and some are missing; sequencing was by immunoSEQ multiplex PCR. The table shows approximately 76,000 clones, with 80% to 85% occurring only once. Sequenced here: peripheral blood, sampled on day 0 of AZD1222 vaccination. The origin of the receptors is an adult in good health.

This chain joins TRBV7-9 and TRBJ1-6, with D perhaps TRBD1 (5 bases). The germline V gene encodes CDR1 SEHNR and CDR2 FQNEAQ (reference sequence). V was trimmed by 7 bases and J by 8 bases, leaving 15 bases between them. There are 14 residues in the CDR3. The DNA for the CDR3 is TGTGCCAGCACCATTGTCCGGGGGGATTCACCCCTCCACTTT. Protein product: CASTIVRGDSPLHF. Full variable domain (rest looked up from reference TRBV7-9 and TRBJ1-6): DTGVSQNPRHKITKRGQNVTFRCDPISEHNRLYWYRQTLGQGPEFLTYFQNEAQLEKSRLLSDRFSAERPKGSFSTLEIQRTEQGDSAMYLCASTIVRGDSPLHFGNGTRLTVT.

The rearrangement links TRBV6-1 to TRBJ1-5; 7 nucleotides agree with TRBD1. Germline CDR1 and CDR2: MNHNS and SASEGT. V shed 0 bases and J 7 bases; nucleotides not matched to a gene: 3. The CDR3 consists of 14 residues. In DNA, the CDR3 is TGTGCCAGCAGTGAAGCGCCCAGGGGGCAGCCCCAGCATTTT. Its protein product is CASSEAPRGQPQHF.

The chain employs TRBV6-1 and TRBJ1-1; no reliable D call. The V gene lost 1 base and the J gene lost 6 bases, with 15 bases spanning the gap. The germline CDR1 and CDR2 sequences are MNHNS and SASEGT. The CDR3 length is 15 residues. The CDR3 nucleotides read TGTGCCAGCAGTGAAGTCGGGGAGTCGTGGGCTGAAGCTTTCTTT. Its protein product is CASSEVGESWAEAFF.

Remarks on this clone: This specimen includes other DNA sequences encoding the same CDR3. V is TRBV30 and J is TRBJ1-2; D gene ambiguous. V was pared by 5 bases and J by 2 bases, with 6 bases between. The CDR3 is 11 amino acids. From germline, CDR1 is GTSNPN and CDR2 SVGIG (reference sequence). The CDR3 region has the DNA TGTGCCTGGGGGGTAAACTATGGCTACACCTTC. Translated: CAWGVNYGYTF.

The gene calls are TRBV6-5 and TRBJ1-5, with D possibly matching TRBD1 (5 bases). The germline V gene has CDR1 MNHEY and CDR2 SVGAGI. The CDR3 loop spans 14 amino acids. With 7 bases removed from V and 4 bases from J, the gap between germline ends came to 14 bases. The CDR3 reads CASTWGGGNQPQHF. CDR3 nucleotides: TGTGCCAGCACCTGGGGGGGAGGGAATCAGCCCCAGCATTTT.